This T cell receptor (beta chain) came from a study of identical twins. In TCRdb, the 5' RACE reads were re-called with MiXCR into one record per CDR3 protein. The sample has fewer than 550,000 distinct CDR3 sequences, around 15% seen once. Germline V CDR1 and CDR2: LGHDT, YNNKEL (reference sequence). The V and J ends lost 1 base and 5 bases respectively, with 14 bases between them. The CDR3 runs 15 residues. This same sample was also part of a study on yellow fever vaccine responses in identical twins.

V gene TRBV3-1 combines with J gene TRBJ2-5; D might be TRBD2 (5 bases). The sequence was obtained from a young woman in good health. Sequenced sample: CD4+ T cells sorted from blood. CDR3 residues: CASSQGASPGETQYF. CDR3 nucleotide sequence: TGTGCCAGCAGCCAAGGAGCTAGCCCGGGGGAGACCCAGTACTTC.